This TCR beta chain was documented in a study of T cells in Graves' hyperthyroidism and ophthalmopathy. V lost 6 bases and J lost 8; bases outside the gene matches: 13. Looked up from germline, CDR1 is WSHSY and CDR2 is SAAADI. CDR3 length: 16 residues. Study-level findings and limits: A 13 V-J signature model discriminated ophthalmopathy versus stable hyperthyroidism.

There were TCR beta CDR3 regions amplified from RNA transcripts. During a first-round RT-PCR of the TCR CDR3, the HTBI primer set was used. TCRdb reprocessed the multiplex PCR reads via MiXCR and lists one record per CDR3 protein. Here the sample spans 700,000 to 850,000 distinct CDR3 sequences, just over 35% being singletons. Comment on this clonotype: Its antigen is as yet unknown.

Hyperthyroidism, newly diagnosed and lasting under 2 months, affected patients aged 18 to 65. Sequencing was done on a sample of blood. The clonotype comes from a woman aged 40 to 49 with Graves' hyperthyroidism. The J gene is TRBJ2-2, the V gene TRBV10-2; 9 bases line up with TRBD1. For the CDR3, the DNA is TGCGCCAGCAGCCAAGACGGGACAGGGCCCGATGGGGAGCTGTTTTTT. Residues: CASSQDGTGPDGELFF.